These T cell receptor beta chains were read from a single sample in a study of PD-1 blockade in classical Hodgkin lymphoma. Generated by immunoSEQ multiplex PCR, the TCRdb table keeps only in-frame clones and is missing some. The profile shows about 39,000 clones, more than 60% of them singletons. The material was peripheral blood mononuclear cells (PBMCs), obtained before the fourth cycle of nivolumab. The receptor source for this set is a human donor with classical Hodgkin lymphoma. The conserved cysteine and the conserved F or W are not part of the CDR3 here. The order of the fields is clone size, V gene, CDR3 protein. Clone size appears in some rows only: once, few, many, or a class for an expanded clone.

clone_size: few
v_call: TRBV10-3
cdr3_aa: AISESAGVLRTEAF

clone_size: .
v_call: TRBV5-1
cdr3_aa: ASSFRDEGGKLF

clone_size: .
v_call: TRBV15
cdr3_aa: ATSSRPSYNSPLH

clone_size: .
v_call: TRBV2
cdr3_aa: ASSEGALGNQPQH

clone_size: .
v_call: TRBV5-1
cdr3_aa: ASSSTSLSQAGGSYEQY

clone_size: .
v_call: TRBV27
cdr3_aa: ASSRPDRVKF

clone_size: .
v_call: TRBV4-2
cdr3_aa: ASSQEGSSGANVLT

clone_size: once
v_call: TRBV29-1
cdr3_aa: SARDTRTGYEQY

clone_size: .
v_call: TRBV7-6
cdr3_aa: ASSLDGGAGARGQTQY

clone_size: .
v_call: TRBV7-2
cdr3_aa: ASSLMGTGNYNEQF

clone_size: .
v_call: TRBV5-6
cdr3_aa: ASSLVHQETQY

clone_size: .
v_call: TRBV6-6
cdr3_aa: ASSVDRATEAF

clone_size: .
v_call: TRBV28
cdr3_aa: ASSPPFGANQPQH

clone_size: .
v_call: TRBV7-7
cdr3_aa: ASSTIEFETQY

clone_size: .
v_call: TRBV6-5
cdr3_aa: ASSSTLASTDTQY

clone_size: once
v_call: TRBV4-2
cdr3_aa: ASSQDTLGGLYNEQF

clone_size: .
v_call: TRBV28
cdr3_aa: ASSLRPARTGNTIY

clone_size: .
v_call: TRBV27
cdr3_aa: ASSLVGPSYNSPLH

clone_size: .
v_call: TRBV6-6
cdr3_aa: ASGDRAGYYEQF

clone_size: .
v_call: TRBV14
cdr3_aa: ASSRMLPSGGAVGTGELF

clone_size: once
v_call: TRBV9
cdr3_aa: ASSPSWDRTSGDYEQY

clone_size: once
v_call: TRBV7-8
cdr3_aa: ASGRGKGNQPQH

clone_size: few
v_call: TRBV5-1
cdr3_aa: ASSLRQGTSPLH

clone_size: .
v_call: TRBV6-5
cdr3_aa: ASRAYNSPLH

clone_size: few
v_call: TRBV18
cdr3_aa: ASSPRRSGEKLF

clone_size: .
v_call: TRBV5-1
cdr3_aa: ASASAPGGGAQY

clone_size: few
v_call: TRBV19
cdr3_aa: ASSIVGINQPQH

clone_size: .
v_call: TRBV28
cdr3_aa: ASSLWTGRYEKLF